The 31 T cell receptor beta chains in this list originate from one sample, sequenced in a study of blood T cell repertoires in COVID-19. Measured with immunoSEQ multiplex PCR; TCRdb has only the in-frame clones, and not every one. The sample lists fewer than 450,000 clones; 88% were seen once. Sequencing input: PBMCs or T cells enriched from blood (not recorded which). All receptors come from a woman between 18 and 30 years old who had recovered from COVID-19.

This sequence joins TRBV3-1 (or the pseudogene TRBV3-2) and TRBJ1-6, with 12 nucleotides matching TRBD1. The CDR3 runs to 15 residues. Trimming took 3 bases from V and 14 from J; bases not matched to a gene: 8. Looked up from germline, CDR1 is LGHDT and CDR2 is YNNKEL (reference sequence). CDR3 region: CASSHPGQGAMALHF. The CDR3, as DNA: TGTGCCAGCAGCCATCCGGGACAGGGGGCGATGGCCCTCCACTTT.

The DNA of the CDR3 is TGCGCCAGCAGCCAAGATTTAACTGCTTTCCAAGAGACCCAGTACTTC. Translated, it gives CASSQDLTAFQETQYF. This rearrangement joins TRBV4-1 to TRBJ2-5; D is unresolved. Between the trimmed V and J ends, which lost 0 bases and 1 base, there was a span of 12 bases. Germline-derived CDR1 and CDR2 are MGHRA and YSYEKL. This CDR3 is built from 16 residues.

The gene calls are TRBV7-9 and TRBJ1-3; D unclear. CDR1 SEHNR and CDR2 FQNEAQ come from the germline V gene (reference sequence). The CDR3 totals 17 residues. Trimming pared 4 bases from V and 0 bases from J, leaving 16 bases between. The CDR3 bases are TGTGCCAGCAGCTCGTTAGCGGACCGAGACTCTGGAAACACCATATATTTT. It is translated as CASSSLADRDSGNTIYF.

The chain uses TRBV28 and TRBJ1-2; D is perhaps TRBD1 (6 bases). Between the trimmed V and J ends, which lost 5 bases and 0 bases, there was a span of 7 bases. CDR3 length: 13 amino acids. Per the germline V gene, CDR1 is MDHEN and CDR2 is SYDVKM. DNA for the CDR3: TGTGCCAGCAGTACAGGGCCTAACTATGGCTACACCTTC. The encoded protein is CASSTGPNYGYTF.

The gene calls are TRBV5-1 and TRBJ1-2, with a tentative D call TRBD1 (6 bases). CDR3 length: 12 amino acids. Germline CDR1 SGHRS, CDR2 YFSETQ. V lost 7 bases, J lost 7 bases, and 14 bases lay in between. CDR3 DNA: TGCGCCAGCCATCAGGGGTTTTCTGGCTACACCTTC. It translates to CASHQGFSGYTF. Filled out from reference TRBV5-1 and TRBJ1-2, the complete variable domain reads KAGVTQTPRYLIKTRGQQVTLSCSPISGHRSVSWYQQTPGQGLQFLFEYFSETQRNKGNFPGRFSGRQFSNSRSEMNVSTLELGDSALYLCASHQGFSGYTFGSGTRLTVV.

The rearrangement uses TRBV11-2 and TRBJ1-5; weak D call: TRBD1 (5 bases). Germline CDR1 SGHAT, CDR2 FQNNGV. Trimming shortened V by 2 bases and J by 7 bases, and 9 bases separated the two germline ends. The CDR3 runs 13 residues. The CDR3 DNA follows: TGTGCCAGCAGCTTAAGGGGTGAGCAGCCCCAGCATTTT. This sequence encodes CASSLRGEQPQHF. Combining the CDR3 with reference TRBV11-2 and TRBJ1-5 gives the whole variable domain EAGVAQSPRYKIIEKRQSVAFWCNPISGHATLYWYQQILGQGPKLLIQFQNNGVVDDSQLPKDRFSAERLKGVDSTLKIQPAKLEDSAVYLCASSLRGEQPQHFGDGTRLSIL.

The DNA for the CDR3 is TGTGCCAGCAGCGTCATGGGCGAGTCTGGAAACACCATATATTTT. Encoded protein: CASSVMGESGNTIYF. This chain uses TRBV9 with TRBJ1-3; D is ambiguous. This CDR3 has 15 residues. Trimming shortened V by 2 bases and J by 1 base, and 10 bases separated the two germline ends. Looked up from germline, CDR1 is SGDLS and CDR2 is YYNGEE.

DNA of the CDR3: TGTGCCAGCTCACCACAGGGGCATCAGCCCCAGCATTTT. It codes for CASSPQGHQPQHF. The chain is built from TRBV18 and TRBJ1-5; possible D gene TRBD1, 5 bases. Germline CDR1 and CDR2: KGHSH and LQKENI. Trimming shortened V by 1 base and J by 5 bases, and 6 bases separated the two germline ends. This CDR3 region has 13 residues.

The V call is TRBV5-6, the J call TRBJ1-1; 7 bases align to TRBD1. The CDR3 has 14 residues. The germline CDR1 and CDR2 sequences are SGHDT and YYEEEE. V dropped 1 base and J dropped 4; count of bases not matched to a gene: 4. The CDR3: CASSLLGTATEAFF. The CDR3 DNA reads TGTGCCAGCAGCTTGCTCGGGACAGCCACTGAAGCTTTCTTT.

This chain connects TRBV6-1 to TRBJ1-2; 7 bases align to TRBD1. V gave up 2 bases and J gave up 9 bases; unmatched junction bases: 12. Germline V gene data show CDR1 as MNHNS and CDR2 as SASEGT. The CDR3 totals 15 residues. CDR3 DNA sequence: TGTGCCAGCAGTGAAAATCGAGACAGGGCAGGGAGCTACACCTTC. It is translated as CASSENRDRAGSYTF.

The chain recombines TRBV28 with TRBJ2-7; TRBD1 matches at 8 bases. Germline-derived CDR1 and CDR2 are MDHEN and SYDVKM. This CDR3 region has 14 residues. V lost 2 bases and J lost 7; bases outside the gene matches: 7. As DNA, the CDR3 is TGTGCCAGCAGTTTAAGGACAGGGCTGCGGGAGCAGTACTTC. It specifies CASSLRTGLREQYF. The full variable domain, completed using reference TRBV28 and TRBJ2-7, is DVKVTQSSRYLVKRTGEKVFLECVQDMDHENMFWYRQDPGLGLRLIYFSYDVKMKEKGDIPEGYSVSREKKERFSLILESASTNQTSMYLCASSLRTGLREQYFGPGTRLTVT.

This CDR3 is CASRYTGSNQPQHF. The CDR3 DNA sequence: TGTGCCAGTAGGTACACAGGGAGCAATCAGCCCCAGCATTTT. V is TRBV19 and J is TRBJ1-5, with D perhaps matching TRBD1 (6 bases). The CDR3 loop spans 14 amino acids. The germline V and J ends were trimmed by 6 bases and 1 base, with 10 bases remaining between them. Germline V gene sequence: CDR1 LNHDA, CDR2 SQIVND (reference sequence). Together with reference TRBV19 and TRBJ1-5, the CDR3 gives the full variable domain: DGGITQSPKYLFRKEGQNVTLSCEQNLNHDAMYWYRQDPGQGLRLIYYSQIVNDFQKGDIAEGYSVSREKKESFPLTVTSAQKNPTAFYLCASRYTGSNQPQHFGDGTRLSIL.

This clone occurred a few times. The chain employs TRBV28 and TRBJ1-2, with D tentatively TRBD1 (5 bases). Germline lookup yields CDR1 MDHEN and CDR2 SYDVKM. The CDR3 totals 13 residues. With 6 bases removed from V and 4 bases from J, the gap between germline ends came to 12 bases. As DNA, the CDR3 is TGTGCCAGCAGGTTCAGGGATTCCTATGGCTACACCTTC. Residues: CASRFRDSYGYTF.

Written as DNA, the CDR3 is TGTGCCAGCAGCCAAGATAGGGAGTACTCCCGCACAGATACGCAGTATTTT. It translates to CASSQDREYSRTDTQYF. The rearrangement uses TRBV14 and TRBJ2-3, with TRBD2 as a possible D gene (5 bases). Trimming removed 0 bases at V and 1 base at J, with 14 bases between. The CDR3 totals 17 residues. The germline V gene has CDR1 SGHDN and CDR2 FVKESK.

The chain has TRBV7-9 and TRBJ2-3, with a tentative D call TRBD2 (6 bases). Deletions cut 5 bases from V and 6 bases from J, with 18 bases between. Germline V gene lookup returns CDR1 SEHNR and CDR2 FQNEAQ (reference sequence). This CDR3 is 15 amino acids long. This CDR3 reads CASSTGLNRGDTQYF. The CDR3 nucleotides read TGTGCCAGCAGCACGGGACTGAATCGCGGGGATACGCAGTATTTT.

This chain uses TRBV13 with TRBJ2-3; 10 nucleotides agree with TRBD2. This CDR3 is 15 amino acids long. With V trimmed by 5 bases and J by 4 bases, 6 bases remained unmatched. In germline, CDR1 is PRHDT, CDR2 FYEKMQ (reference sequence). The CDR3 coding sequence is TGTGCCAGCAGCACCAGCGGGGGGGCCCCAGATACGCAGTATTTT. It codes for CASSTSGGAPDTQYF.

The CDR3 reads CASSGGQTMNTEAFF. The CDR3 DNA reads TGTGCCAGCAGCGGCGGACAGACCATGAACACTGAAGCTTTCTTT. The chain employs TRBV9 and TRBJ1-1; D might be TRBD1 (6 bases). CDR3 size: 15 residues. CDR1 is SGDLS, CDR2 YYNGEE, per germline. V dropped 3 bases and J dropped 0 bases, with 12 bases sitting between them.

The chain is built from TRBV4-3 and TRBJ1-2; 8 bases agree with TRBD1. The CDR3 has 16 amino acids. The germline V gene encodes CDR1 LGHNA and CDR2 YSLEER. The junction had 10 bases not matched to a gene; V was cut back by 1 base and J by 6 bases. The CDR3 sequence: CASSQGRKGQGNGYTF. In DNA, the CDR3 is TGCGCCAGCAGCCAAGGGCGTAAAGGACAGGGAAATGGCTACACCTTC.

This clone appeared a few times. The J gene is TRBJ2-7, the V gene TRBV2; 10 bases match TRBD1. V gave up 10 bases and J gave up 2 bases; unmatched junction bases: 11. Germline lookup yields CDR1 SNHLY and CDR2 FYNNEI. This CDR3 has 15 amino acids. CDR3: CANKKWDRGTYEQYF. Here the CDR3 DNA reads TGTGCCAATAAGAAATGGGACAGGGGAACCTACGAGCAGTACTTC.

As to this clone: This same CDR3 is encoded by further DNA sequences in the sample. CDR3 DNA: TGTGCCTGGAGTGTATCAGGCTACGAGCAGTACTTC. Its protein product is CAWSVSGYEQYF. This chain joins TRBV30 and TRBJ2-7; D uncertain. CDR1 and CDR2 from the germline V gene are GTSNPN and SVGIG (reference sequence). V was pared by 0 bases and J by 3 bases, with 6 bases between. The CDR3 totals 12 residues.

The chain employs TRBV5-6 and TRBJ1-2; 7 nucleotides align to TRBD1. Germline V gives CDR1 SGHDT, CDR2 YYEEEE. V lost 4 bases and J lost 5; bases outside the gene matches: 5. This CDR3 has 13 amino acids. CDR3 sequence: CASSPDRIYGYTF. CDR3 DNA: TGTGCCAGCAGCCCGGACAGGATTTATGGCTACACCTTC.

The chain couples TRBV3-1 (or the pseudogene TRBV3-2) to TRBJ2-6, with 9 nucleotides matching TRBD1. After removal of 6 bases from V and 4 bases from J, the junction contained 13 bases not matched to a gene. The length of the CDR3 is 18 residues. Germline V gives CDR1 LGHDT, CDR2 YNNKEL (reference sequence). The CDR3 sequence is CASRKGTGKSLGANVLTF. DNA for the CDR3: TGTGCCAGCAGAAAAGGGACAGGGAAGTCTCTGGGGGCCAACGTCCTGACTTTC.

The chain carries TRBV28 and TRBJ1-6; 9 bases line up with TRBD1. The CDR3 has 15 residues. With 4 bases clipped from V and 9 bases from J, the junction kept 7 bases outside the gene matches. CDR1 MDHEN and CDR2 SYDVKM come from the germline V gene. The CDR3 DNA follows: TGTGCCAGCAGTTCCTCCGGGACAGGGTTTTCACCCCTCCACTTT. Its translation is CASSSSGTGFSPLHF.

The V gene is TRBV10-3, the J gene TRBJ1-4; 8 bases are a match to TRBD1. This CDR3 has 14 amino acids. The trim removed 8 bases at V and 0 bases at J, leaving 2 bases unmatched. The germline V gene encodes CDR1 ENHRY and CDR2 SYGVKD. CDR3 bases: TGTGCCATCGGACAGGGAGCAACTAATGAAAAACTGTTTTTT. It yields the protein CAIGQGATNEKLFF.

The CDR3, as DNA: TGTGCCAGCAGCTTGGGGACAGGGGCCAGCGAGCAGTACTTC. Translated, it gives CASSLGTGASEQYF. The chain joins TRBV7-3 to TRBJ2-7; 10 bases fit TRBD1. Trimming removed 3 bases from V and 6 bases from J; junction bases left unmatched: 5. This CDR3 has 14 residues. Germline V gives CDR1 SGHTA, CDR2 FQGTGA.

There are a few counts of this clone. The chain links TRBV19 to TRBJ1-5; D possibly corresponds to TRBD1 (5 bases). The CDR3 loop spans 14 amino acids. Trimming cost V 3 bases and J 6 bases, with 12 bases left between them. The germline CDR1 and CDR2 sequences are LNHDA and SQIVND (reference sequence). The CDR3 nucleotides are TGTGCCAGTAGTATCGTGCAGGGCGGTCAGCCCCAGCATTTT. Its translation is CASSIVQGGQPQHF.

In DNA form, the CDR3 reads TGTGCCAGCAGCTTAGTTAGACTAGCGGCGAACACCGGGGAGCTGTTTTTT. Its translation: CASSLVRLAANTGELFF. V is TRBV7-8 and J is TRBJ2-2, with 9 bases matching TRBD2. The CDR3 is 17 amino acids. The trim removed 1 base at V and 0 bases at J, leaving 3 bases unmatched. Germline V gene sequence: CDR1 SGHVS, CDR2 FQNEAQ.

The chain uses TRBV4-3 and TRBJ2-3, with 7 bases lining up with TRBD2. From germline, CDR1 is LGHNA and CDR2 YSLEER. Unmatched junction bases numbered 13, after V lost 2 bases and J lost 2 bases. This CDR3 has 18 residues. CDR3 sequence reads: CASSQLWGTTILTDTQYF. CDR3 nucleotides: TGCGCCAGCAGCCAACTTTGGGGGACTACGATACTCACAGATACGCAGTATTTT.

The genes are TRBV29-1 and TRBJ2-7, with D maybe TRBD2 (6 bases). Germline values: CDR1 SQVTM, CDR2 ANQGSEA. The CDR3 is made up of 17 amino acids. With 1 base removed from V and 1 base from J, the gap between germline ends came to 20 bases. CDR3 DNA: TGCAGCGTTGAAGGGTGGGGAACTAGCAGGTTGTCCTACGAGCAGTACTTC. Translated: CSVEGWGTSRLSYEQYF.

This CDR3 reads CASSLSSSGGAVEQFF. Here the CDR3 DNA reads TGTGCCAGCAGCTTATCGAGTAGCGGGGGGGCGGTTGAGCAGTTCTTC. The chain recombines TRBV7-9 with TRBJ2-1; 11 bases map to TRBD2. Looked up from germline, CDR1 is SEHNR and CDR2 is FQNEAQ (reference sequence). J gave up 9 bases and V 2 bases, and 9 bases lay outside the gene matches. The CDR3 has 16 amino acids.

The genes are TRBV27 and TRBJ2-1, with D possibly matching TRBD1 (5 bases). Trimming removed 7 bases at V and 3 bases at J, with 13 bases between. CDR1 is MNHEY, CDR2 SMNVEV, per germline (reference sequence). This CDR3 spans 14 amino acids. The chain's CDR3 is CASKLGQGYNEQFF. In nucleotides, the CDR3 is TGTGCCAGCAAGTTAGGACAAGGCTACAATGAGCAGTTCTTC.